These 10 T cell receptor beta chains were all obtained from the same sample, sequenced in a study of tumor and adjacent non-tumor tissue in lung cancer. No cell sorting was done before RNA was extracted from the tissue. Three rounds of nested PCR, following a modified ARM-PCR protocol, produced the TCRbeta library. TCRdb processed the multiplex PCR reads anew with MiXCR; each CDR3 protein has one entry. This table holds about 110,000 distinct CDR3 sequences, around 80% found once. Sequenced input: lung tumor tissue. These receptors came from a woman in her fifties or sixties with non-small cell lung cancer.

Notes on this clonotype: At one end the junction does not follow the germline gene, possibly because of a read error. The CDR3 reads CASGLDAYNEQFF. As DNA, the CDR3 is TGTGCCAGCGGCTTAGATGCCTACAATGAGCAGTTCTTC. This chain uses TRBV11-3 with TRBJ2-1; no firm D call. This CDR3 is 13 amino acids long. The germline V gene encodes CDR1 SGHNT and CDR2 YENEEA.

On this clonotype: The final CDR3 position lacks the conserved phenylalanine or tryptophan, pointing to a likely read error. Here the CDR3 reads CSARSNIGELFY. The CDR3 region has the DNA TGCAGTGCTAGATCGAACATAGGGGAGCTGTTTTAT. The rearrangement uses TRBV20-1 and TRBJ2-2; D not certain. Germline CDR1 reads DFQATT; CDR2 reads SNEGSKA (reference sequence). V was pared by 2 bases and J by 8 bases, with 9 bases between. This CDR3 is 12 amino acids long.

This clonotype was seen once. One base away lies a much larger clone, so this may be a sequencing read error. J is TRBJ2-1 and V is TRBV6-6, with D perhaps given as TRBD1 or TRBD2 (5 bases each). The CDR3 loop spans 14 amino acids. Trimming removed 6 bases at V and 6 bases at J, with 15 bases between. Germline lookup yields CDR1 MNHNY and CDR2 SVGAGI (reference sequence). CDR3 DNA: TGTGCCAGCAGGGGGCAGAGTGGACTCAATGAGCAGTTCTTC. As protein: CASRGQSGLNEQFF.

The rearrangement links TRBV20-1 to TRBJ2-3, with D perhaps matching TRBD1 (7 bases). There are 11 residues in the CDR3. Per the germline V gene, CDR1 is DFQATT and CDR2 is SNEGSKA (reference sequence). CDR3 in amino acids: CAGRGTDMKYF. The CDR3 DNA follows: TGCGCGGGGAGAGGGACAGATATGAAGTATTTT.

This clonotype was picked up many times. This sequence joins TRBV20-1 and TRBJ1-5; 7 positions agree with TRBD1. The V and J ends lost 3 bases and 4 bases, in that order; junction bases with no gene match: 12. Germline V gene data show CDR1 as DFQATT and CDR2 as SNEGSKA (reference sequence). The CDR3 extends over 16 amino acids. This CDR3 is CSAREGRQGMNQPQHF. CDR3 bases: TGCAGTGCTAGGGAGGGGAGACAGGGTATGAATCAGCCCCAGCATTTT.

On this clonotype: Germline and junction disagree at one end, which may indicate a read error. The chain has TRBV5-4 and TRBJ2-7; 8 bases line up with TRBD1. This CDR3 spans 15 amino acids. CDR1 is SGHNT and CDR2 is YYREEE in the germline V gene (reference sequence). This chain's CDR3 is CASSSHGQGRYEPYF. The CDR3 nucleotides are TGTGCCAGCAGCAGCCATGGACAGGGTCGATACGAGCCGTACTTC.

Of note for this clonotype: One end of the junction is discordant with germline, which a read error may explain. The rearrangement uses TRBV11-2 and TRBJ1-4; possibly TRBD1 for D (6 bases). Germline-derived CDR1 and CDR2 are SGHAT and FQNNGV. The CDR3 contains 14 residues. CDR3 loop: CTSSPQGSNVKLFF. CDR3 nucleotides: TGTACCAGTAGCCCACAGGGTTCTAATGTAAAACTGTTTTTT.

This clonotype has a single count. The CDR3 loop is CASSQWTSGIYDEQFF. CDR3 in DNA: TGCGCCAGCAGCCAATGGACTAGCGGGATTTACGATGAGCAGTTCTTC. V and J are TRBV4-3 and TRBJ2-1, with 12 positions matching TRBD2. The germline V gene has CDR1 LGHNA and CDR2 YSLEER. V lost 2 bases to trimming and J lost 8 bases; unmatched junction nucleotides: 7. This CDR3 is 16 amino acids long.

The CDR3 DNA sequence: TGTGCCAGTGCCTTTTTGCAGGGAAGCACAGATACGCAGTATTTT. It translates to CASAFLQGSTDTQYF. The chain carries TRBV6-1 and TRBJ2-3, with a tentative D call TRBD1 (5 bases). The length of the CDR3 is 15 residues. Germline V gene sequence: CDR1 MNHNS, CDR2 SASEGT. Trimming removed 9 bases at V and 0 bases at J, with 16 bases between.

About this clonotype itself: This may come from a read error, since a much larger clone is one base off. V gene TRBV4-1 combines with J gene TRBJ1-2; TRBD1 matches 7 bases. The germline CDR1 and CDR2 sequences are MGHRA and YSYEKL. The CDR3 spans 15 residues. V lost 1 base and J lost 9; bases outside the gene matches: 11. The DNA for the CDR3 is TGCGCCAGCAGCCAAGGGCAGGGGGAGGGTTATAGCTACACCTTC. Amino acids: CASSQGQGEGYSYTF.